The next 26 T cell receptor beta chains were all read from a single sample in a study of OX40 agonist ivuxolimab in advanced cancers. Method: immunoSEQ multiplex PCR; TCRdb's copy keeps in-frame clones and lacks some. The sample holds just under 95,000 clones, over 75% seen once. This specimen consisted of CD4+ or CD8+ T cells sorted from blood, obtained in a trial of the OX40 agonist ivuxolimab. The receptors shown here come from an adult with an advanced solid tumor such as melanoma, head and neck, liver or kidney cancer.

The chain carries TRBV11-3 and TRBJ2-2; tentatively, D is TRBD1 (5 bases). CDR1 is SGHNT, CDR2 YENEEA, per germline. The CDR3 loop spans 16 amino acids. The V end was cut by 1 base, the J end by 6 bases, with 15 bases between. The CDR3 loop reads CASSLASGQGSGELFF. The CDR3 DNA sequence: TGTGCCAGCAGCTTAGCCTCCGGGCAGGGCTCCGGGGAGCTGTTTTTT.

V gene TRBV7-3 combines with J gene TRBJ1-2; possible D gene TRBD1, 5 bases. From germline, CDR1 is SGHTA and CDR2 FQGTGA. The V end was cut by 2 bases, the J end by 2 bases, with 6 bases between. CDR3 length equals 13 residues. The CDR3: CASSLYRNYGYTF. The CDR3 DNA follows: TGTGCCAGCAGCTTATACAGGAACTATGGCTACACCTTC.

This chain joins TRBV18 and TRBJ2-7, with 7 bases aligning to TRBD1. CDR3 length equals 17 residues. CDR1 is KGHSH, CDR2 LQKENI, per germline. Unmatched junction bases numbered 10, after V lost 1 base and J lost 1 base. CDR3 DNA: TGTGCCAGCTCACCACTGCCGGGACAGAAAAATTCCTACGAGCAGTACTTC. It encodes CASSPLPGQKNSYEQYF.

J is TRBJ1-5 and V is TRBV30, with D uncertain. V was trimmed by 4 bases and J by 1 base, leaving 11 bases between them. Germline-derived CDR1 and CDR2 are GTSNPN and SVGIG (reference sequence). CDR3 length: 14 residues. DNA of the CDR3: TGTGCCTGGAACTCGGGAGGGAGCAATCAGCCCCAGCATTTT. Amino acids: CAWNSGGSNQPQHF.

Here the CDR3 DNA reads TGTGCCAGCAGTGTCCTCGGGGGACAGGGCGCCTACGAGCAGTACTTC. This codes for CASSVLGGQGAYEQYF. This chain connects TRBV6-1 to TRBJ2-7; TRBD1 matches 9 bases. J was trimmed by 2 bases and V by 4 bases; bases with no gene match: 9. Per germline, CDR1 MNHNS and CDR2 SASEGT. There are 16 residues in the CDR3.

The chain carries TRBV6-5 and TRBJ1-1; maybe TRBD1 (5 bases). The length of the CDR3 is 13 residues. Trimming took off 4 bases at V and 4 bases at J, with 10 bases between the two ends. Per the germline V gene, CDR1 is MNHEY and CDR2 is SVGAGI. CDR3 in amino acids: CASSLGPSTEAFF. The CDR3 DNA follows: TGTGCCAGCAGTTTGGGACCTTCCACTGAAGCTTTCTTT.

The V call is TRBV6-5, the J call TRBJ1-2; D gene uncertain. The CDR3 sequence is 11 residues long. Trimming took 5 bases from V and 8 from J, leaving 9 bases between them. Germline values: CDR1 MNHEY, CDR2 SVGAGI. In DNA form, the CDR3 reads TGTGCCAGCAGTCTCGTTAACGGCTACACCTTC. Protein: CASSLVNGYTF.

V gene TRBV19 combines with J gene TRBJ2-5; 7 bases align to TRBD2. The CDR3 totals 16 residues. Germline CDR1 is LNHDA and CDR2 is SQIVND (reference sequence). J was trimmed by 5 bases and V by 1 base; bases with no gene match: 10. The CDR3 bases are TGTGCCAGTAGTATAGGAGGTGCGGGAGTTGGTGAGACCCAGTACTTC. Protein product: CASSIGGAGVGETQYF.

The chain joins TRBV6-5 to TRBJ2-7; 7 bases agree with TRBD1. Germline assignment: CDR1 MNHEY and CDR2 SVGAGI. V shed 7 bases, J shed 4 bases, and the junction held 10 bases outside the gene matches. The CDR3 has 14 residues. The CDR3: CASISTGSEYEQYF. The CDR3 nucleotides read TGTGCCAGCATTTCGACAGGGAGTGAGTACGAGCAGTACTTC.

The V call is TRBV7-2, the J call TRBJ2-5, with D unclear. The V end lost 1 base, the J end lost 5 bases, and 8 bases lay between the germline ends. Germline assignment: CDR1 SGHTA and CDR2 FQGNSA. CDR3 length: 13 residues. The CDR3 coding sequence is TGTGCCAGCAGCTTAGGAAGTAGTGAGACCCAGTACTTC. This sequence encodes CASSLGSSETQYF.

J is TRBJ2-3 and V is TRBV2; 12 bases map to TRBD2. CDR1 is SNHLY, CDR2 FYNNEI, per germline. The CDR3 runs 16 residues. Germline trimming cut 6 bases from V and 4 bases from J; bases unmatched to any gene: 8. The CDR3 DNA sequence: TGTGCCAGCAGACCAACTAGCGGGGGGAGGGCAGATACGCAGTATTTT. Encoded protein: CASRPTSGGRADTQYF.

This clone was seen once. The chain is built from TRBV7-8 and TRBJ2-3, with 11 bases lining up with TRBD2. The CDR3 is 19 amino acids. Unmatched junction bases numbered 8, after V lost 0 bases and J lost 0 bases. Germline V gene sequence: CDR1 SGHVS, CDR2 FQNEAQ. The chain's CDR3 is CASSLARVAGGRSTDTQYF. Here the CDR3 DNA reads TGTGCCAGCAGCTTAGCTAGGGTAGCGGGGGGGCGAAGCACAGATACGCAGTATTTT.

About this clone itself: One junction end disagrees with the germline gene, perhaps due to a read error. The V and J genes are TRBV2 and TRBJ2-3; D may be TRBD2 (7 bases). The CDR3 length is 13 residues. The germline gives CDR1 SNHLY, CDR2 FYNNEI. This CDR3 reads CASLRGGTDTQYF. The CDR3 nucleotides are TGTGCCAGCCTTAGGGGGGGCACAGATACCCAGTATTTT.

The chain couples TRBV5-1 to TRBJ2-1; D is unclear. Germline V gene lookup returns CDR1 SGHRS and CDR2 YFSETQ. Trimming stripped 0 bases from V and 0 bases from J, with 13 bases between. CDR3 length: 17 residues. Here the CDR3 reads CASSLGLVPSSYNEQFF. For the CDR3, the DNA is TGCGCCAGCAGCTTGGGACTCGTCCCCAGCTCCTACAATGAGCAGTTCTTC.

This clone was seen once. The genes are TRBV7-9 and TRBJ2-7; D is unclear. In germline, CDR1 is SEHNR, CDR2 FQNEAQ (reference sequence). The CDR3 consists of 15 residues. Trimming pared 5 bases from V and 3 bases from J, leaving 17 bases between. The CDR3 sequence is CASSRLQFPNYEQYF. CDR3 bases: TGTGCCAGCAGCCGACTCCAGTTTCCTAACTACGAGCAGTACTTC. Combining the CDR3 with reference TRBV7-9 and TRBJ2-7 gives the whole variable domain DTGVSQNPRHKITKRGQNVTFRCDPISEHNRLYWYRQTLGQGPEFLTYFQNEAQLEKSRLLSDRFSAERPKGSFSTLEIQRTEQGDSAMYLCASSRLQFPNYEQYFGPGTRLTVT.

The chain uses TRBV5-8 and TRBJ1-2; TRBD1 matches 7 bases. CDR3 length: 15 amino acids. Trimming cost V 4 bases and J 1 base; bases outside gene matches: 7. Germline loops: CDR1 SGHTS, CDR2 YDEGEE. Written as DNA, the CDR3 is TGTGCCAGCAGCCTCGGGACAGCGAATAACTATGGCTACACCTTC. This encodes CASSLGTANNYGYTF. Full variable domain (remainder filled in from reference TRBV5-8 and TRBJ1-2): EAGVTQSPTHLIKTRGQQATLRCSPISGHTSVYWYQQALGLGLQFLLWYDEGEERNRGNFPPRFSGRQFPNYSSELNVNALELEDSALYLCASSLGTANNYGYTFGSGTRLTVV.

The chain joins TRBV5-1 to TRBJ2-7; 9 bases are a match to TRBD1. The CDR3 has 17 residues. J gave up 3 bases and V 4 bases, and 14 bases lay outside the gene matches. Germline V gives CDR1 SGHRS, CDR2 YFSETQ. CDR3 loop: CASSPGLTGGEGYEQYF. CDR3 bases: TGCGCCAGCAGCCCCGGACTCACAGGGGGCGAAGGCTACGAGCAGTACTTC.

The chain carries TRBV4-2 and TRBJ2-1; tentatively, D is TRBD2 (6 bases). The CDR3 extends over 20 amino acids. The germline gives CDR1 LGHNA, CDR2 YNFKEQ. Trimming removed 0 bases from V and 0 bases from J, with 21 bases in between. CDR3 nucleotide sequence: TGTGCCAGCAGCCAAGATCTAGTAGGGACTCCCGGTAGCTCCTACAATGAGCAGTTCTTC. This translates into CASSQDLVGTPGSSYNEQFF.

The genes are TRBV25-1 and TRBJ2-3; 9 nucleotides line up with TRBD1. The CDR3 covers 15 residues. Germline trimming cut 6 bases from V and 1 base from J; bases unmatched to any gene: 5. Germline V gene sequence: CDR1 MGHDK, CDR2 SYGVNS. The CDR3 DNA follows: TGTGCCAGCAGGCTGGACAGGGGCGGCACAGATACGCAGTATTTT. It translates to CASRLDRGGTDTQYF.

Turning to this clone: The junction and the germline gene differ at one end; a read error may be behind it. The chain is built from TRBV7-9 and TRBJ2-7; 8 positions match TRBD2. This CDR3 spans 12 amino acids. Germline CDR1 is SEHNR and CDR2 is FQNEAQ (reference sequence). CDR3 coding DNA: TGTGCCAGCAGCTTAAGCGGCGGGGGGACGAGCTTC. The encoded protein is CASSLSGGGTSF.

The chain is built from TRBV5-1 and TRBJ1-5; D remains unclear. The CDR3 consists of 15 residues. Germline V gene data show CDR1 as SGHRS and CDR2 as YFSETQ. Between the trimmed V and J ends, which lost 0 bases and 0 bases, there was a span of 7 bases. CDR3 sequence reads: CASSLGGVSNQPQHF. DNA of the CDR3: TGCGCCAGCAGCTTGGGCGGGGTTAGCAATCAGCCCCAGCATTTT.

The count of this clone is one. The chain recombines TRBV12-1 with TRBJ2-3; TRBD1 is the table's D call, not checked against the DNA. TRBV12-1 is a listed pseudogene. This CDR3 is built from 15 residues. For the CDR3, the DNA is TGTGCCAGCAGCTTTGGGACAGGGCTGGGCGATACGCAGTATTTT. Its protein product is CASSFGTGLGDTQYF.

CDR3 coding DNA: TGTGCCAGCTCACCACGCGAATGGACAGGGGACACTGAAGCTTTCTTT. Amino acids: CASSPREWTGDTEAFF. This chain joins TRBV18 and TRBJ1-1; 9 bases fit TRBD1. Germline values: CDR1 KGHSH, CDR2 LQKENI. The CDR3 covers 16 residues. V lost 1 base, J lost 3 bases, and 6 bases stayed unmatched.

This chain links TRBV9 with TRBJ1-1; 7 positions agree with TRBD1. CDR1 is SGDLS, CDR2 YYNGEE, per germline. Unmatched junction bases numbered 4, after V lost 0 bases and J lost 8 bases. This CDR3 contains 13 residues. The CDR3 sequence: CASSVVAGGEAFF. Here the CDR3 DNA reads TGTGCCAGCAGCGTAGTGGCAGGGGGGGAAGCTTTCTTT.

The chain links TRBV19 to TRBJ1-1, with TRBD1 matching over 10 bases. Germline V gene data show CDR1 as LNHDA and CDR2 as SQIVND (reference sequence). CDR3 size: 20 residues. V lost 4 bases and J lost 5; bases outside the gene matches: 22. CDR3 amino acids: CASSTPNKDRGPRGGTEAFF. CDR3 bases: TGTGCCAGTAGTACCCCCAACAAAGACAGGGGGCCCAGAGGAGGTACTGAAGCTTTCTTT.

A single count supports this clone. The chain joins TRBV13 to TRBJ2-3; D call uncertain. Trimming cost V 6 bases and J 3 bases, with 10 bases left between them. This CDR3 spans 13 amino acids. Germline V lookup: CDR1 PRHDT, CDR2 FYEKMQ (reference sequence). The CDR3 loop reads CASRRSPTDTQYF. The CDR3 bases are TGTGCCAGCAGGAGGTCGCCGACAGATACGCAGTATTTT.